These T cell receptor beta chains were read from a single sample in a study of blood T cell repertoires in COVID-19. The method was immunoSEQ multiplex PCR; TCRdb's version includes in-frame clones alone and lacks a portion of them. This sample carries some 140,000 clones, approximately 77% of them seen once, and the ten largest clones take about a fifth. The specimen was peripheral blood. The receptors shown here come from an elderly man with acute or convalescent COVID-19. The CDR3 runs from the conserved cysteine through the conserved F or W. The order of the fields is clone size, V gene, D gene, J gene, CDR3 DNA, CDR3 protein. D genes are given only for firm matches. Clone size is given for some rows only: seen once, a few or many times, or a class if the clone is expanded.

size: .
V: TRBV28
D: .
J: TRBJ2-1
DNA: TGTGCCAGCAGCTTAATCGGGGGTAGTGAGCAGTTCTTC
CDR3: CASSLIGGSEQFF

size: few
V: TRBV5-4
D: .
J: TRBJ1-6
DNA: TGTGCCAGCAGCTCGGGGGATTCACCCCTCCACTTT
CDR3: CASSSGDSPLHF

size: .
V: TRBV7-2
D: .
J: TRBJ2-2
DNA: TGTGCCAGCAGCCGCCAGCGACTGTCGAACACCGGGGAGCTGTTTTTT
CDR3: CASSRQRLSNTGELFF

size: .
V: TRBV6-4
D: .
J: TRBJ1-1
DNA: TGTGCCAGCAGAAGAACTCAGAACACTGAAGCTTTCTTT
CDR3: CASRRTQNTEAFF

size: .
V: TRBV12-3/TRBV12-4
D: .
J: TRBJ1-2
DNA: TGTGCCAGCAGTTTAAGAGGGTTTGGCTACACCTTC
CDR3: CASSLRGFGYTF

size: .
V: TRBV6-5
D: .
J: TRBJ1-2
DNA: TGTGCCAGCACAGAACTACCAACCGGTGGCTACACCTTC
CDR3: CASTELPTGGYTF

size: .
V: TRBV7-2
D: TRBD1
J: TRBJ1-1
DNA: TGTGCCAGCAGCCCGAGGGGGCGGGGTATGAACACTGAAGCTTTCTTT
CDR3: CASSPRGRGMNTEAFF

size: few
V: TRBV10-3
D: .
J: TRBJ1-1
DNA: TGTGCCATCACAGGGACATCTAAAAACACTGAAGCTTTCTTT
CDR3: CAITGTSKNTEAFF

size: .
V: TRBV3-1/TRBV3-2
D: TRBD1
J: TRBJ2-2
DNA: TGTGCCAGCAGCTCCAGGGGGCATCCCACCGGGGAGCTGTTTTTT
CDR3: CASSSRGHPTGELFF

size: .
V: TRBV5-1
D: TRBD2
J: TRBJ2-7
DNA: TGCGCCAGCACGTATATAGCGGGGAGCTCCTACGAGCAGTACTTC
CDR3: CASTYIAGSSYEQYF

size: .
V: TRBV7-3
D: TRBD1
J: TRBJ2-3
DNA: TGTGCCAGCAGCTTGCAGGGGGGCACAGATACGCAGTATTTT
CDR3: CASSLQGGTDTQYF

size: few
V: TRBV6-2/TRBV6-3
D: TRBD1
J: TRBJ2-5
DNA: TGTGCCAGCAGTTACTGGTCAGGGGGAACCCAAGAGACCCAGTACTTC
CDR3: CASSYWSGGTQETQYF

size: .
V: TRBV7-8
D: TRBD2
J: TRBJ2-3
DNA: TGTGCCAGCAGCTCTAGCGGGGGGGAATCAGATACGCAGTATTTT
CDR3: CASSSSGGESDTQYF

size: .
V: TRBV7-3
D: .
J: TRBJ1-2
DNA: TGTGCCAGCAGCTTAGAGGGGGATTTCTATGGCTACACCTTC
CDR3: CASSLEGDFYGYTF

size: .
V: TRBV7-9
D: TRBD1
J: TRBJ1-1
DNA: TGTGCCAGCAGCTTAGAGACAGGGGGCACTGAAGCTTTCTTT
CDR3: CASSLETGGTEAFF

size: .
V: TRBV11-3
D: .
J: TRBJ1-1
DNA: TGTGCCAGCAGCTCAGGGCCTAACCTGGGGGCTTTCTTT
CDR3: CASSSGPNLGAFF

size: .
V: TRBV6-5
D: TRBD1
J: TRBJ2-1
DNA: TGTGCCAGCATTAGGACAGGGGGCTACAATGAGCAGTTCTTC
CDR3: CASIRTGGYNEQFF

size: .
V: TRBV19
D: TRBD2
J: TRBJ2-2
DNA: TGTGCCAGTAGTATAGTATCCGGGGGGGGATTTAACACCGGGGAGCTGTTTTTT
CDR3: CASSIVSGGGFNTGELFF

size: .
V: TRBV14
D: TRBD1
J: TRBJ2-7
DNA: TGTGCCAGCAGCTATCGACAGGGTTTTAGCTCCTACGAGCAGTACTTC
CDR3: CASSYRQGFSSYEQYF

size: .
V: TRBV5-6
D: .
J: TRBJ1-1
DNA: TGTGCCAGCAGGCCGGGACAAGCGAACACTGAAGCTTTCTTT
CDR3: CASRPGQANTEAFF

size: .
V: TRBV6-5
D: TRBD1
J: TRBJ1-5
DNA: TGTGCCAGCAGTACGACAGGGTTGAGCAATCAGCCCCAGCATTTT
CDR3: CASSTTGLSNQPQHF

size: .
V: TRBV6-8
D: TRBD1
J: TRBJ2-7
DNA: TGTGCCAGCAGTTACGGGACAGGCGCAGTGTCCCCCTACGAGCAGTACTTC
CDR3: CASSYGTGAVSPYEQYF

size: .
V: TRBV18
D: TRBD1
J: TRBJ1-4
DNA: TGTGCCAGCTCCGGACAGGGTAGTCCTAATGAAAAACTGTTTTTT
CDR3: CASSGQGSPNEKLFF

size: few
V: TRBV1
D: .
J: TRBJ1-2
DNA: TGCACCAGCAGCCAAGATGCCCGAAAGAGTTCTTATGGCTACACCTTC
CDR3: CTSSQDARKSSYGYTF

size: .
V: TRBV4-2
D: .
J: TRBJ1-5
DNA: TGTGCCAGCAGCCAGGGGGCGAGCAATCAGCCCCAGCATTTT
CDR3: CASSQGASNQPQHF

size: few
V: TRBV18
D: .
J: TRBJ2-7
DNA: TGTGCCAGCTCCCCAGGGACAAACTACGAGCAGTACTTC
CDR3: CASSPGTNYEQYF

size: few
V: TRBV6-5
D: .
J: TRBJ1-2
DNA: TGTGCCAGCAGTTACGGGGTGCGGGCTGGCTACACCTTC
CDR3: CASSYGVRAGYTF

size: few
V: TRBV7-3
D: .
J: TRBJ1-1
DNA: TGTGCCAGCAGCCTACAGCTGAACACTGAAGCTTTCTTT
CDR3: CASSLQLNTEAFF

size: .
V: TRBV10-3
D: .
J: TRBJ1-1
DNA: TGTGCCATCAGTGATTCTCGAAGCATAGACAGATACACTGAAGCTTTCTTT
CDR3: CAISDSRSIDRYTEAFF

size: .
V: TRBV24-1
D: TRBD1
J: TRBJ2-2
DNA: TGTGCCACCAGTGATGTCGACAGGGCGAACACCGGGGAGCTGTTTTTT
CDR3: CATSDVDRANTGELFF

size: .
V: TRBV5-5
D: .
J: TRBJ1-1
DNA: TGTGCCAGCAGCTTGGCCTCTCAGGATATGGAAGCTTTCTTT
CDR3: CASSLASQDMEAFF

size: .
V: TRBV5-1
D: .
J: TRBJ2-6
DNA: TGCGCCAGCACCCAGGGCTCTGGGGCCAACGTCCTGACTTTC
CDR3: CASTQGSGANVLTF

size: .
V: TRBV3-1/TRBV3-2
D: .
J: TRBJ1-1
DNA: TGTGCCAGCACCCATACCACGGCACGGAGTGAAGCTTTCTTT
CDR3: CASTHTTARSEAFF

size: .
V: TRBV2
D: TRBD2
J: TRBJ2-7
DNA: TGTGCCAGCGCAGCGGAAAGGGAGGGCGAGCAGTACTTC
CDR3: CASAAEREGEQYF

size: .
V: TRBV19
D: .
J: TRBJ1-5
DNA: TGTGCCAGTAGTATAAGAGGAGTACGGGGAAATCAGCCCCAGCATTTT
CDR3: CASSIRGVRGNQPQHF

size: .
V: TRBV29-1
D: .
J: TRBJ2-7
DNA: TGCAGCGTGGGTGCGGGACGGACCTACGAGCAGTACTTC
CDR3: CSVGAGRTYEQYF

size: many
V: TRBV10-3
D: TRBD1
J: TRBJ2-5
DNA: TGTGCCATCAGTACAGGGGGCGCAGAGACCCAGTACTTC
CDR3: CAISTGGAETQYF

size: many
V: TRBV19
D: TRBD1
J: TRBJ1-1
DNA: TGTGCCAGTAGCCCGGACAGGTTGAACACTGAAGCTTTCTTT
CDR3: CASSPDRLNTEAFF

size: .
V: TRBV6-5
D: TRBD1
J: TRBJ1-1
DNA: TGTGCCAGCAGCTTGACAGGGGGCTACACTGAAGCTTTCTTT
CDR3: CASSLTGGYTEAFF

size: few
V: TRBV4-1
D: .
J: TRBJ2-5
DNA: TGCGCCAGCAGCCCGTCAAATATTGGGGGGTTAGAGACCCAGTACTTC
CDR3: CASSPSNIGGLETQYF

size: .
V: TRBV7-2
D: .
J: TRBJ1-1
DNA: TGTGCCAGCAGCTTAGGGCAGGTTAAAGCTTTCTTT
CDR3: CASSLGQVKAFF

size: .
V: TRBV5-1
D: TRBD2
J: TRBJ2-3
DNA: TGCGCCAGCAGACGGGAGGGGACCAGCACAGATACGCAGTATTTT
CDR3: CASRREGTSTDTQYF

size: once
V: TRBV4-1
D: TRBD2
J: TRBJ2-3
DNA: TGCGCCAGCAGCCAAGGTCAGCGGGGGGGATACACAGATACGCAGTATTTT
CDR3: CASSQGQRGGYTDTQYF

size: .
V: TRBV6-5
D: .
J: TRBJ2-1
DNA: TGTGCCAGCAGACCACAGGGTAACACCTACAATGAGCAGTTCTTC
CDR3: CASRPQGNTYNEQFF

size: .
V: TRBV5-1
D: .
J: TRBJ2-7
DNA: TGCGCCAGCAGCTTATTGGACACAATCTACGAGCAGTACTTC
CDR3: CASSLLDTIYEQYF

size: .
V: TRBV3-1/TRBV3-2
D: .
J: TRBJ2-2
DNA: TGTGCCAGCAGCCGCGGGGAAGGGACTGGGGAGCTGTTTTTT
CDR3: CASSRGEGTGELFF

size: .
V: TRBV28
D: .
J: TRBJ1-1
DNA: TGTGCCAGCAACTCGGACACCTTTAACACTGAAGCTTTCTTT
CDR3: CASNSDTFNTEAFF

size: few
V: TRBV9
D: TRBD1
J: TRBJ1-2
DNA: TGTGCCAGCAGCGTAACTTGGACAGGGGTCAACAGCTACACCTTC
CDR3: CASSVTWTGVNSYTF

size: .
V: TRBV6-5
D: TRBD1
J: TRBJ2-7
DNA: TGTGCCAGTCAGACTTTTCGACAGGGACCTTACGAGCAGTACTTC
CDR3: CASQTFRQGPYEQYF

size: .
V: TRBV19
D: TRBD1
J: TRBJ1-1
DNA: TGTGCCAGTAGTATTGGGACAGGGTGGAACACTGAAGCTTTCTTT
CDR3: CASSIGTGWNTEAFF

size: once
V: TRBV27
D: TRBD1
J: TRBJ2-5
DNA: TGTGCCAGCAGCTTAAGGGGACAGGGTAAACAAGAGACCCAGTACTTC
CDR3: CASSLRGQGKQETQYF

size: .
V: TRBV15
D: .
J: TRBJ2-2
DNA: TGTGCCACCAGCAGAGAAAGGGGCACGAACACCGGGGAGCTGTTTTTT
CDR3: CATSRERGTNTGELFF

size: .
V: TRBV7-2
D: .
J: TRBJ1-4
DNA: TGTGCCAGCAGCTTAGATAGCCGGTCGAGTACGGAAAAACTGTTTTTT
CDR3: CASSLDSRSSTEKLFF

size: once
V: TRBV2
D: TRBD1
J: TRBJ2-2
DNA: TGTGCCAGCAGTATACAGGGGGCAAAGAACACCGGGGAGCTGTTTTTT
CDR3: CASSIQGAKNTGELFF

size: .
V: TRBV5-6
D: TRBD1
J: TRBJ2-1
DNA: TGTGCCAGCAGCTGGGCCGGGACAGGGGTGTTAGATGAGCAGTTCTTC
CDR3: CASSWAGTGVLDEQFF

size: .
V: TRBV28
D: .
J: TRBJ1-1
DNA: TGTGCCAGCAGTGGGGGACTTGGGAACACTGAAGCTTTCTTT
CDR3: CASSGGLGNTEAFF

size: .
V: TRBV5-4
D: TRBD1
J: TRBJ2-7
DNA: TGTGCCAGCAGCTTCGGGACAGGGGAATACGAGCAGTACTTC
CDR3: CASSFGTGEYEQYF

size: .
V: TRBV5-6
D: .
J: TRBJ1-2
DNA: TGTGCCAGCAGCTTGTTAAGGAGCTATGGCTACACCTTC
CDR3: CASSLLRSYGYTF

size: once
V: TRBV12-3/TRBV12-4
D: .
J: TRBJ1-2
DNA: TGTGCCAGCAGTTTAGGGAGCGGCTACACCTTC
CDR3: CASSLGSGYTF

size: once
V: TRBV5-6
D: .
J: TRBJ2-3
DNA: TGTGCCAGCAGCTGGGGGGGGCCGGGACTAAGGGCAGATACGCAGTATTTT
CDR3: CASSWGGPGLRADTQYF